What follows are 16 T cell receptor beta chains derived from one specimen sequenced in a study of technical replicates of blood from a handful of donors. Some clones are missing from TCRdb's copy, which holds only in-frame ones; the method was immunoSEQ multiplex PCR. The table has nearly 80,000 clones, 90% to 95% seen once. The sequencing input was T cells isolated from PBMCs. The receptors here all came from a human donor in good health.

This chain links TRBV28 with TRBJ2-7; D is ambiguous. CDR3 length equals 14 residues. The germline CDR1 and CDR2 sequences are MDHEN and SYDVKM. The V and J ends lost 6 bases and 0 bases respectively, with 12 bases between them. CDR3 bases: TGTGCCAGCAGGGTCCTGGGCAGCTCCTACGAGCAGTACTTC. It translates to CASRVLGSSYEQYF.

This clone was found once. This CDR3 reads CASSTGGLRKETQYF. Here the CDR3 DNA reads TGTGCCAGCAGTACCGGGGGGCTGCGAAAAGAGACCCAGTACTTC. The V gene is TRBV28, the J gene TRBJ2-5; D is possibly TRBD2 (7 bases). Trimming left V 5 bases short and J 3 bases short, with 16 bases between. The germline gives CDR1 MDHEN, CDR2 SYDVKM. The CDR3 contains 15 residues.

The J gene is TRBJ2-7, the V gene TRBV5-1; 8 positions agree with TRBD2. V dropped 1 base and J dropped 5; count of bases not matched to a gene: 17. Germline CDR1 SGHRS, CDR2 YFSETQ. The CDR3 runs to 18 residues. As DNA, the CDR3 is TGCGCCAGCAGCTTGATGGCCTTCGCGGGAGGCATACCCCACGAGCAGTACTTC. It codes for CASSLMAFAGGIPHEQYF.

This clone was seen only a few times. In nucleotides, the CDR3 is TGCAGCGTAGGACAGATCTCCTCCTACGAGCAGTACTTC. As protein: CSVGQISSYEQYF. V and J are TRBV29-1 and TRBJ2-7, with D perhaps matching TRBD1 (6 bases). In germline, CDR1 is SQVTM, CDR2 ANQGSEA. The CDR3 is 13 residues long. With 6 bases removed from V and 0 bases from J, the gap between germline ends came to 12 bases.

About this clone itself: One end of the junction varies from germline; a read error may be responsible. The gene calls are TRBV19 and TRBJ1-4; maybe TRBD1 (5 bases). The CDR3 has 11 amino acids. Germline lookup yields CDR1 LNHDA and CDR2 SQIVND (reference sequence). The CDR3 coding sequence is TGTGCTAGTACAGGCGGGGAAAAACTGTTTTTT. This sequence encodes CASTGGEKLFF.

This chain uses TRBV21-1 with TRBJ2-3; the table's D call, TRBD2, has no DNA check behind it. TRBV21-1 is designated a pseudogene. CDR3 length equals 15 residues. The CDR3 loop reads CASSTKWEGLFPQYF. DNA of the CDR3: TGTGCCAGCAGCACCAAGTGGGAGGGATTATTCCCGCAGTATTTT.

J is TRBJ1-3 and V is TRBV15; D remains ambiguous. V was shortened by 0 bases and J by 5 bases, with 5 bases between the two germline ends. Germline-derived CDR1 and CDR2 are LNHNV and YYDKDF (reference sequence). The CDR3 consists of 13 residues. The chain's CDR3 is CATSRDFRNTIYF. The CDR3 nucleotides read TGTGCCACCAGCAGAGACTTCCGAAACACCATATATTTT.

For this clone: The junction departs from germline at one end; a sequencing error may be responsible. In nucleotides, the CDR3 is TGTGCCAGCAGCCTAGCCGAGGAGAGCGCCTATGGCTACACCTTC. It codes for CASSLAEESAYGYTF. The chain employs TRBV7-8 and TRBJ1-2; D is unclear. The CDR3 loop spans 15 amino acids. In germline, CDR1 is SGHVS, CDR2 FQNEAQ.

V is TRBV9 and J is TRBJ2-2; 7 positions match TRBD2. J gave up 0 bases and V 1 base, and 6 bases lay outside the gene matches. Germline assignment: CDR1 SGDLS and CDR2 YYNGEE. CDR3 length: 17 amino acids. CDR3 nucleotides: TGTGCCAGCAGCGTAAACCCGGGAGGCGCGAACACCGGGGAGCTGTTTTTT. Its translation is CASSVNPGGANTGELFF.

This CDR3 reads CASSGTGIPETQYF. The CDR3 DNA reads as TGTGCCAGCTCGGGGACAGGGATTCCAGAGACCCAGTACTTC. The V call is TRBV27, the J call TRBJ2-5; TRBD1 matches at 9 bases. Germline CDR1 MNHEY, CDR2 SMNVEV (reference sequence). The length of the CDR3 is 14 residues. J was trimmed by 4 bases and V by 8 bases; bases with no gene match: 8.

The rearrangement links TRBV4-1 to TRBJ1-1, with D possibly being TRBD1 (5 bases). The CDR3 runs to 14 residues. Trimming cost V 0 bases and J 1 base, with 6 bases left between them. Per germline, CDR1 MGHRA and CDR2 YSYEKL. The CDR3 DNA reads as TGCGCCAGCAGCCAAGAAAGGGGGAACACTGAAGCTTTCTTT. Its protein is CASSQERGNTEAFF.

The chain couples TRBV23-1 to TRBJ1-1, with 11 bases that match TRBD1. TRBV23-1 has ORF status, its function being uncertain. The V segment lost 0 bases and the J segment 1 base; nucleotides outside the gene matches: 7. CDR3 length: 18 amino acids. CDR3 region: CASSQSLDRGPENTEAFF. The CDR3 DNA is TGCGCCAGCAGTCAATCCCTGGACAGGGGGCCGGAGAACACTGAAGCTTTCTTT.

The gene calls are TRBV30 and TRBJ2-7; 10 nucleotides match TRBD2. The germline CDR1 and CDR2 sequences are GTSNPN and SVGIG (reference sequence). The CDR3 spans 16 residues. J was trimmed by 4 bases and V by 4 bases; bases with no gene match: 13. Here the CDR3 reads CAWKVIRASGSYEQYF. CDR3 bases: TGTGCCTGGAAGGTCATTCGGGCTAGCGGGAGTTACGAGCAGTACTTC.

The table lists this clone with a count of one. The J gene is TRBJ1-2, the V gene TRBV2; D call uncertain. CDR1 is SNHLY and CDR2 is FYNNEI in the germline V gene. Trimming pared 0 bases from V and 7 bases from J, leaving 9 bases between. The CDR3 is 13 amino acids. CDR3 in DNA: TGTGCCAGCAGTGAAGCGCGGGGTTCTGGCTACACCTTC. Residues: CASSEARGSGYTF.

The V and J genes are TRBV19 and TRBJ2-1; D remains ambiguous. CDR3 length: 16 amino acids. Germline-derived CDR1 and CDR2 are LNHDA and SQIVND (reference sequence). V shed 0 bases and J shed 4 bases, with 13 bases lying between them. DNA of the CDR3: TGTGCCAGTAGTATAGATACGGTCCTAAGATACAATGAGCAGTTCTTC. It translates to CASSIDTVLRYNEQFF.

V and J are TRBV19 and TRBJ2-3, with 9 bases fitting TRBD2. The CDR3 length is 18 residues. The junction had 14 bases not matched to a gene; V was cut back by 3 bases and J by 4 bases. CDR1 and CDR2 from the germline V gene are LNHDA and SQIVND (reference sequence). The CDR3 spells CASSISPLAGGPPDTQYF. The CDR3 coding sequence is TGTGCCAGTAGTATTTCCCCCTTGGCGGGAGGGCCTCCAGATACGCAGTATTTT.